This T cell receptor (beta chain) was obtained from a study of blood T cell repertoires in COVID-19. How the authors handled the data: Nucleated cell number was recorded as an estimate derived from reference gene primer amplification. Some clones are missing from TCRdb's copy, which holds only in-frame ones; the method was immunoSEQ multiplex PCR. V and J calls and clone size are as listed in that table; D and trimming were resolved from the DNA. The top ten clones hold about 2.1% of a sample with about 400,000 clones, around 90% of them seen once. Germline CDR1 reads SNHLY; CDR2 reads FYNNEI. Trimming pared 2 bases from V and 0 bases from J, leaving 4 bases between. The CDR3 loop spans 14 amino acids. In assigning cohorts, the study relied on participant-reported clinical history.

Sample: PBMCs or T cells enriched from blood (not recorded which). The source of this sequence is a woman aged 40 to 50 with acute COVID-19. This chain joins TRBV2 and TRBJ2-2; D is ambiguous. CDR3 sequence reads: CASSEYSNTGELFF. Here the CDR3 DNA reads TGTGCCAGCAGTGAATATTCGAACACCGGGGAGCTGTTTTTT.